This TCR beta chain was identified during a study of shared clonotypes between healthy human individuals. Clones were sequenced by immunoSEQ multiplex PCR, and TCRdb holds only the in-frame ones, with some missing. This table has about 180,000 clones, approximately 95% appearing once. This CDR3 spans 14 amino acids. CDR1 is MRHNA, CDR2 SNTAGT, per germline. Trimming removed 7 bases at V and 0 bases at J, with 12 bases between. The chain employs TRBV6-4 and TRBJ1-1, with D possibly TRBD1 on 5 matching bases. This receptor was obtained from a woman aged 25-40 years in good health. Specimen: naive CD4+ T cells sorted from blood. Subset: CD45RA+ positively selected. CDR3 amino acids: CASTRQKMNTEAFF. In DNA, the CDR3 is TGTGCCAGCACCCGACAGAAAATGAACACTGAAGCTTTCTTT.